Listed here is a single TCR beta chain. The assay was immunoSEQ multiplex PCR, and TCRdb's table has in-frame clones only and misses some. The sample lists about 26,000 clones, approximately 77% occurring once. The data are from a study of preoperative IRX-2 immunotherapy in early breast cancer. Stated treatment: preoperative locoregional IRX-2 cytokine immunotherapy. Samples came from a phase Ib trial of preoperative locoregional IRX-2 cytokine immunotherapy. This clonotype was sampled from a human donor with breast cancer. This specimen was lymph node tissue, taken after IRX-2 immunotherapy.

As DNA, the CDR3 is TGTGCCAGCAGCTTGGACATACGCGGAAACACCATATATTTT. This gives the protein CASSLDIRGNTIYF. V is TRBV7-8 and J is TRBJ1-3; possibly TRBD1 for D (5 bases). The CDR3 has 14 amino acids. Trimming removed 3 bases at V and 4 bases at J, with 10 bases between. The germline gives CDR1 SGHVS, CDR2 FQNEAQ.